This T cell receptor (beta chain) stems from a study of CD8 T cells in ankylosing spondylitis. A few counts support this clonotype. Its specificity is unknown. Study-level results: What seemed typical of ankylosing spondylitis blood was a TCR beta motif built from 7 or 8 highly homologous variants.

TCRdb reanalysed the 5' RACE reads using MiXCR and keeps one entry per CDR3 protein. The sample yields approximately 500,000 distinct CDR3 sequences, about 13% seen once. The germline V gene has CDR1 SGHAT and CDR2 FQNNGV. Trimming left V 5 bases short and J 2 bases short, with 18 bases between. The length of the CDR3 is 16 residues. The sequence was obtained from a male donor with ankylosing spondylitis. The chain uses TRBV11-2 and TRBJ1-1; D is possibly TRBD1 (5 bases). The sample consisted of blood, either unsorted or a sorted T cell fraction (not recorded which). This CDR3 reads CASSARTPGINTEAFF. Written as DNA, the CDR3 is TGTGCCAGCAGCGCAAGGACACCCGGGATAAACACTGAAGCTTTCTTT.